The 4 T cell receptor beta chains presented below share a single source sample, sequenced in a study of T cell changes during pregnancy in multiple sclerosis. The protocol was immunoSEQ multiplex PCR, while the TCRdb copy is restricted to in-frame clones and leaves out a portion. This table holds about 120,000 clones, 80% to 95% found once. This specimen was peripheral blood, taken before pregnancy. The origin of the receptors is a female donor with multiple sclerosis, enrolled in a pregnancy study.

The genes are TRBV19 and TRBJ1-4; 12 bases map to TRBD1. The CDR3 is 14 amino acids. Germline assignment: CDR1 LNHDA and CDR2 SQIVND (reference sequence). Trimming removed 7 bases from V and 8 bases from J; junction bases left unmatched: 5. The CDR3 spells CASTRDRGREKLFF. CDR3 DNA sequence: TGTGCCAGTACCCGGGACAGGGGGCGCGAAAAACTGTTTTTT.

The V and J genes are TRBV5-5 and TRBJ2-2; 7 bases fit TRBD1. V lost 4 bases to trimming and J lost 4 bases; unmatched junction nucleotides: 7. CDR3 length equals 15 residues. CDR1 and CDR2 from the germline V gene are SGHKS and YYEKEE (reference sequence). The CDR3 spells CASSRTGAPTGELFF. The CDR3 nucleotides read TGTGCCAGCAGCCGCACAGGGGCGCCCACCGGGGAGCTGTTTTTT.

This clone was detected only once. The rearrangement uses TRBV4-2 and TRBJ2-1; 11 nucleotides match TRBD1. The V gene end was trimmed by 4 bases and the J gene end by 3 bases; junction bases not matched to a gene: 5. CDR1 is LGHNA and CDR2 is YNFKEQ in the germline V gene. The CDR3 runs to 16 residues. The DNA of the CDR3 is TGTGCCAGCAGCCGGACCGGGACAGGGGGCTACAATGAGCAGTTCTTC. It yields the protein CASSRTGTGGYNEQFF.

The J gene is TRBJ1-1, the V gene TRBV7-3; 8 nucleotides align to TRBD1. Germline CDR1 is SGHTA and CDR2 is FQGTGA. This CDR3 has 13 residues. Trimming at V came to 4 bases and at J to 7 bases, leaving 5 bases not matched to a gene. CDR3 coding DNA: TGTGCCAGCAGCTCGGACAGGGAAGGTGAAGCTTTCTTT. Its translation is CASSSDREGEAFF.